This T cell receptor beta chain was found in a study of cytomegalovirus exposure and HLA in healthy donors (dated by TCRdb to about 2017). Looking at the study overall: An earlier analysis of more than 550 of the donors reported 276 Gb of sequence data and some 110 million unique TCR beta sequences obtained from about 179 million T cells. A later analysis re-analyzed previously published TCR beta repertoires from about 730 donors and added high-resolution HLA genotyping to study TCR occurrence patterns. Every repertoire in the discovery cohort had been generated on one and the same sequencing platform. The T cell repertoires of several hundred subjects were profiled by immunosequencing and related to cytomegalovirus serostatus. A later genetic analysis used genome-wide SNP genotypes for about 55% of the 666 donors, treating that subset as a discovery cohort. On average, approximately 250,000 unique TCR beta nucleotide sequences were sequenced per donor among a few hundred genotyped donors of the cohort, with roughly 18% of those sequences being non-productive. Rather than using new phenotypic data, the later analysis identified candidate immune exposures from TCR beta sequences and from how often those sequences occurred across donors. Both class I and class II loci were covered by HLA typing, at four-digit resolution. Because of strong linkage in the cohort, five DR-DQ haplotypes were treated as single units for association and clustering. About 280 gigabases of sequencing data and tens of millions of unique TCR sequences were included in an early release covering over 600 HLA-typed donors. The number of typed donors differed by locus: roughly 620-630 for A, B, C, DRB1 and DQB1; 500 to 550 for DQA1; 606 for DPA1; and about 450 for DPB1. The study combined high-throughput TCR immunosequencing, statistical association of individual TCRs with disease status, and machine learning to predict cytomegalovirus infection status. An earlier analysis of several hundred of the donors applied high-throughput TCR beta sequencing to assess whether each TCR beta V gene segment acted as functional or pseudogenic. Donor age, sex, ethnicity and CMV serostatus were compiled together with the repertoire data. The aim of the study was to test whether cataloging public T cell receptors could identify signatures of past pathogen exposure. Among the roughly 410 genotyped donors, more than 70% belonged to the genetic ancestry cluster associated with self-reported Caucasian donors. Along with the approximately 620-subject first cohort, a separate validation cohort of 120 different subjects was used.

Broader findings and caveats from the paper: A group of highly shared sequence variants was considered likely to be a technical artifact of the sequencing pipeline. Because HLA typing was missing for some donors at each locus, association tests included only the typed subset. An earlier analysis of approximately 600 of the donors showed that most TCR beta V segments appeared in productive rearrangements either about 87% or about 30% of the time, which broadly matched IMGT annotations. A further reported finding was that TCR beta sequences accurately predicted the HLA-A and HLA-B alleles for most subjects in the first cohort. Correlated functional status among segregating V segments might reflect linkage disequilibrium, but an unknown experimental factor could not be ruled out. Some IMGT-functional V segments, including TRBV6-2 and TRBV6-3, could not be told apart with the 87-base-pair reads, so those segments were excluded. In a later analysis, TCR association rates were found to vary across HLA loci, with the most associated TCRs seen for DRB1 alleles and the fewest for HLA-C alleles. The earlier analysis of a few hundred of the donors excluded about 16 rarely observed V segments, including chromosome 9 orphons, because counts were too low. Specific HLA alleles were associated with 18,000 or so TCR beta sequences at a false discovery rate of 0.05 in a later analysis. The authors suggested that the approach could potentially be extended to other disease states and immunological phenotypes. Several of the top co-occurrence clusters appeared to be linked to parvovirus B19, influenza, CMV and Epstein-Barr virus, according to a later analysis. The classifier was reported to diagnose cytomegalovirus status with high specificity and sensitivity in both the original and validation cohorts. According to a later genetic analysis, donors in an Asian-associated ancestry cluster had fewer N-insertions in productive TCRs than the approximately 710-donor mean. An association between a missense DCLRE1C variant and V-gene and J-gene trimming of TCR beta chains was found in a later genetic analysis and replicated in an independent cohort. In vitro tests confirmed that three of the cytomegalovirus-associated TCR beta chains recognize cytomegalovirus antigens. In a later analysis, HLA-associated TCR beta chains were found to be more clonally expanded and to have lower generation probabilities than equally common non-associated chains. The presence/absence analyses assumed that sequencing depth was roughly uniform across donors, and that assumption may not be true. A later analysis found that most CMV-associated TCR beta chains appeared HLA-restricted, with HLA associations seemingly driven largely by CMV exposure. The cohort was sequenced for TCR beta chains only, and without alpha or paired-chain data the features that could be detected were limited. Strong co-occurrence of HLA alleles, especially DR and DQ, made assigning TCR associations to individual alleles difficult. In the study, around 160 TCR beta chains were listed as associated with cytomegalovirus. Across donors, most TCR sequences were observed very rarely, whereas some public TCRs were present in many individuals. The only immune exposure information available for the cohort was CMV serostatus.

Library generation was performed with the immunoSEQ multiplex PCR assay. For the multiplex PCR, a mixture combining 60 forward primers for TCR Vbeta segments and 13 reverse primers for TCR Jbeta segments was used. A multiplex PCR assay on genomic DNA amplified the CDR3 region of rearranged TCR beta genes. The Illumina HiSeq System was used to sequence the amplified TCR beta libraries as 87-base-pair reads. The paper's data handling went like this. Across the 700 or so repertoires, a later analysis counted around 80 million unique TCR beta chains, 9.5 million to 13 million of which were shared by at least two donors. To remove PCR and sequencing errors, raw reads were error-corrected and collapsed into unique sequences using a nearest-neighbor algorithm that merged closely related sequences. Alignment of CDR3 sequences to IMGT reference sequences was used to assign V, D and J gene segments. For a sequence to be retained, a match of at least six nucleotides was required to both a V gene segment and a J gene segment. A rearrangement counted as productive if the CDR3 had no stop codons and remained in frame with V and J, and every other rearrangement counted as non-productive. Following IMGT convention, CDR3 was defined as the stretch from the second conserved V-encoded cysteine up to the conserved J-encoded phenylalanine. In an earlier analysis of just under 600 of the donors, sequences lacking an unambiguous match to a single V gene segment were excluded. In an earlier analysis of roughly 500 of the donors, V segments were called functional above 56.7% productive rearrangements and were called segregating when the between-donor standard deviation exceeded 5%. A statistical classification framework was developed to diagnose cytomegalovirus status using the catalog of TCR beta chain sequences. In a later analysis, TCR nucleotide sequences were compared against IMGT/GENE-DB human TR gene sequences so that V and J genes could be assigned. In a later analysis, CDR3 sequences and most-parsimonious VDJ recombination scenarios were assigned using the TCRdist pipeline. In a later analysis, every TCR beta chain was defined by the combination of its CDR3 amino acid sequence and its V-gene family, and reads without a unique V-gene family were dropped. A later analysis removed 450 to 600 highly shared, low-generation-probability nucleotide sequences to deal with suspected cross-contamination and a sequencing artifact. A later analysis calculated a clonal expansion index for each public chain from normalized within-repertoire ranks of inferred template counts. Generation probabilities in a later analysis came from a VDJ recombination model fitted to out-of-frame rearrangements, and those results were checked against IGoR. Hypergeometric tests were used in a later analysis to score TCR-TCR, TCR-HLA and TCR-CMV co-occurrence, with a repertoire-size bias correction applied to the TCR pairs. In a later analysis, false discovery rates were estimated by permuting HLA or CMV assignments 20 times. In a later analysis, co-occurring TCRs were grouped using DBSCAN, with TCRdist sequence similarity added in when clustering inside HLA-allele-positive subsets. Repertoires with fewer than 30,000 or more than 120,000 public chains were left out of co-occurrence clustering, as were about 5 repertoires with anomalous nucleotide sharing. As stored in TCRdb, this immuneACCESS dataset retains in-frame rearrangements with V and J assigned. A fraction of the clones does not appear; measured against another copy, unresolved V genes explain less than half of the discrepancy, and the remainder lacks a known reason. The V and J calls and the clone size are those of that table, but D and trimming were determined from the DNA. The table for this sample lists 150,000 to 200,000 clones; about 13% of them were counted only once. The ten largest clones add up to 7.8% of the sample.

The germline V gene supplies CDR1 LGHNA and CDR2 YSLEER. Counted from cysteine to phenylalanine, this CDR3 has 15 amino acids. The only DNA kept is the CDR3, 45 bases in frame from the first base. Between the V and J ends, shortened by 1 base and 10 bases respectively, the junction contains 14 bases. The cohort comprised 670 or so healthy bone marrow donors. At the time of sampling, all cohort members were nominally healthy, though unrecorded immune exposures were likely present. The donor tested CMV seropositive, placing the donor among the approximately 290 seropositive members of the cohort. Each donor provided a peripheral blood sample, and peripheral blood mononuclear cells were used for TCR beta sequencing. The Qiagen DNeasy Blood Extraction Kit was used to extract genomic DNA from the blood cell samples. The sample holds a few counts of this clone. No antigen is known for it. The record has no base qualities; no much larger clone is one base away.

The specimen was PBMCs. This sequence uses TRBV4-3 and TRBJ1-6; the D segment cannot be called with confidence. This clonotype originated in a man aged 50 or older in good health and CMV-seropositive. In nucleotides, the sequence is TGCGCCAGCAGCCAAGTAGCTCAGAATCTCTCACCCCTCCACTTT. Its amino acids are CASSQVAQNLSPLHF.